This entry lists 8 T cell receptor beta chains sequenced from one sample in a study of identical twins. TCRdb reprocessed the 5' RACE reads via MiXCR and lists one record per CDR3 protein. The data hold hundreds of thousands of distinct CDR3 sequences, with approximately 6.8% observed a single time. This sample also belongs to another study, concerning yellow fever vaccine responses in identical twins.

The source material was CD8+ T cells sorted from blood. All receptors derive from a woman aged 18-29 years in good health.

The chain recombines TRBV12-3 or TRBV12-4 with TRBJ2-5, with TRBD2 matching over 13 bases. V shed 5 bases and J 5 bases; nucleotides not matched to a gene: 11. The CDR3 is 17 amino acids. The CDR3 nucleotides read TGTGCCAGCAGTGCCTCACTAGCGGGAGGGCCGGGCGAGACCCAGTACTTC. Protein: CASSASLAGGPGETQYF.

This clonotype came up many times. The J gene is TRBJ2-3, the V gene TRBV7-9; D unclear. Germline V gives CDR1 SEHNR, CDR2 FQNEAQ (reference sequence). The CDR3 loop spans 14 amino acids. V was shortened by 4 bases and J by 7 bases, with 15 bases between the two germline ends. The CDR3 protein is CASSSPRDGNTQYF. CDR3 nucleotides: TGTGCCAGCAGCTCCCCGCGAGATGGGAATACGCAGTATTTT.

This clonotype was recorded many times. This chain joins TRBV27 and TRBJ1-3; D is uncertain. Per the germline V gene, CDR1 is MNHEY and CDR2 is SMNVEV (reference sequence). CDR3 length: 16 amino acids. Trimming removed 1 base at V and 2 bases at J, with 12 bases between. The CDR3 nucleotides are TGTGCCAGCAGTTTATTCGTACCGACGGCTGGAAACACCATATATTTT. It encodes CASSLFVPTAGNTIYF.

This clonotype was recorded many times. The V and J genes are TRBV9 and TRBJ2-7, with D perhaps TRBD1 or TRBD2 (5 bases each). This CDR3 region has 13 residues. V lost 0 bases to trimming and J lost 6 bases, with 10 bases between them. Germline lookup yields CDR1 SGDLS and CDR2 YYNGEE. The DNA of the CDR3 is TGTGCCAGCAGCGTAGGCGAGGGGAGCGAGCAGTACTTC. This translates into CASSVGEGSEQYF.

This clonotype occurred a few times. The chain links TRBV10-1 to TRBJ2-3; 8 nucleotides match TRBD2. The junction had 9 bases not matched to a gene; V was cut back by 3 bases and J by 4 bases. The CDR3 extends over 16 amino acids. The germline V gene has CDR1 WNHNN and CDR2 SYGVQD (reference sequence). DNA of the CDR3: TGCGCCAGCAGTGAAGGGCTCGGGGGGGGATCAGATACGCAGTATTTT. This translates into CASSEGLGGGSDTQYF.

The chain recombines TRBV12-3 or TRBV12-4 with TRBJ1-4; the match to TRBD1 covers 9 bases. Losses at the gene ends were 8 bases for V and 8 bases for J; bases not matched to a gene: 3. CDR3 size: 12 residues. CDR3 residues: CASGGTGEKLFF. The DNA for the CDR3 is TGTGCCAGCGGGGGGACAGGGGAAAAACTGTTTTTT.

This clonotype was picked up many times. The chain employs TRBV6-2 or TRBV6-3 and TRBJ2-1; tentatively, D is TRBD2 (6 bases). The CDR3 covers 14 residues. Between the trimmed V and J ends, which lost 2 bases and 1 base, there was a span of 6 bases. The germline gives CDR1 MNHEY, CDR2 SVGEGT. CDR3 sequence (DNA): TGTGCCAGCAGTTACCGGGAGTCCTACAATGAGCAGTTCTTC. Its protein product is CASSYRESYNEQFF.

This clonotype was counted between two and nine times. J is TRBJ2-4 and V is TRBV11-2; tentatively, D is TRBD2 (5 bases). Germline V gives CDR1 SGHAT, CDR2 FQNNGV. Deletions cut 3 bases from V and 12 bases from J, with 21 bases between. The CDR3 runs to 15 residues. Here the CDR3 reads CASSFVPDSRRPQYF. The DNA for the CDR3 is TGTGCCAGCAGCTTTGTCCCGGACTCCCGTAGGCCTCAGTACTTC. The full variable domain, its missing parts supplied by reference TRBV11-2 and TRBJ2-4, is EAGVAQSPRYKIIEKRQSVAFWCNPISGHATLYWYQQILGQGPKLLIQFQNNGVVDDSQLPKDRFSAERLKGVDSTLKIQPAKLEDSAVYLCASSFVPDSRRPQYFGAGTRLSVL.